Detailed here is one TCR beta chain. The antigen it recognizes is unknown. The input lacks base qualities; no much larger clone sits a single base away. Patients with autoimmune disease history or receiving systemic immunosuppression were excluded from the trial. Peripheral blood for TCR sequencing was drawn from every dose cohort at baseline, at cycle 4 day 1 and at cycle 7 day 1. Samples came from an open-label, multicenter, first-in-human phase I dose-escalation trial of ivuxolimab. The trial enrolled adults with locally advanced or metastatic head and neck squamous cell, hepatocellular, melanoma or renal cell carcinoma. Before TCR sequencing, CD4+ and CD8+ T cells were separately sorted from peripheral blood. Taken from cysteine to phenylalanine, the CDR3 has 13 residues. The DNA shown is the 39-base CDR3, in frame from base 1. V loses 3 bases of germline sequence and J loses 3 bases, and the interval between the two ends is 11 bases. The germline V gene gives CDR1 as SQVTM and CDR2 as ANQGSEA.

The record originates from a study of OX40 agonist ivuxolimab in advanced cancers. For the study in its entirety: The costimulatory receptor OX40 (CD134) was targeted by ivuxolimab, a fully human IgG2 agonistic monoclonal antibody. Intravenous ivuxolimab was administered to patients every 2 weeks at six dose levels: 0.01, 0.1, 0.3, 1.5, 3 and 10 mg/kg. Among the roughly 52 dose-escalation patients, approximately 20 had hepatocellular carcinoma, around 15 melanoma, 9 renal cell carcinoma and 9 head and neck cancer. A male proportion of around 83% and a mean age of approximately 60 years, ranging from about 23 to 90, were recorded for the dose-escalation cohort. Prior anti-PD-1, anti-PD-L1 or anti-CTLA-4 therapy was permitted, and checkpoint inhibitors had been received by under 50% of dose-escalation patients. Partial responses were achieved by three dose-escalation patients, of whom one had hepatocellular carcinoma and two had cutaneous melanoma. Peripheral TCRbeta sequencing was intended to test whether TCR sequence diversity was altered and clonal T-cell expansion was caused by ivuxolimab. The paper reports the monotherapy dose-escalation portion (N = 52 patients) of the phase I ivuxolimab trial. Beyond this particular receptor, the publication reports: At doses of 0.1 to 3.0 mg/kg, clonal expansion of both CD4+ and CD8+ T cells in blood was seen between baseline and week 6. Low levels of normalized T-cell clonal expansion were also seen in some patients who did not respond. In the 0.1-3.0 mg/kg groups, partial responders had among the lowest normalized peripheral clonal expansion, particularly in CD8+ T cells. After ivuxolimab, more expanded clones were found on average in CD8+ T cells than in CD4+ T cells. The antigen specificity of the clonally expanded peripheral T cells was not determined.

Genomic DNA was extracted from sorted cells for sequencing of the TCRbeta CDR3 region. The immunoSEQ Assay was used to sequence the TCRbeta CDR3 regions. TCRdb mirrors the immuneACCESS table, restricted to in-frame sequences. Some clones are absent from its copies; in checked studies, under half trace to an unresolved V gene, and the reason for the others is unknown. In this sample the table shows around 20,000 clones, approximately 83% of which occur a single time. The leading ten clones occupy around 40% of the sample. The rearranged chain carries TRBV29-1 and TRBJ1-2, with the D gene not clear enough to name. This TCR came from an adult with an advanced solid tumor such as melanoma, head and neck, liver or kidney cancer. The sequencing used CD4+ or CD8+ T cells sorted from blood, collected in a trial of the OX40 agonist ivuxolimab. The encoded CDR3 is CSVDAGIDYGYTF. The nucleotide sequence reads as follows: TGCAGCGTTGATGCGGGTATCGACTATGGCTACACCTTC.